The next 31 T cell receptor beta chains were all read from a single sample in a study of healthy donors' naive CD4 and CD8 T cells. TCR libraries were built from about 520 ng of total RNA by linear amplification. Each CDR3 protein is one row after TCRdb ran MiXCR on the reads. The sample has approximately 200,000 distinct CDR3 sequences; about 76% are singletons. Input material: naive CD4+ and CD8+ T cells sorted from blood, pooled from several donors. The origin of the receptors is a pool of human donors in good health; the sample pools cells from several healthy donors.

This clonotype was detected once. This chain links TRBV15 with TRBJ2-1; 8 nucleotides match TRBD2. V was pared by 2 bases and J by 0 bases, with 6 bases of the junction left unmatched. Germline lookup yields CDR1 LNHNV and CDR2 YYDKDF (reference sequence). The CDR3 loop spans 17 amino acids. The CDR3 nucleotides are TGTGCCACCAGCAGAACTGTTAGCGGGACCTCCTACAATGAGCAGTTCTTC. Translating gives CATSRTVSGTSYNEQFF.

This rearrangement joins TRBV4-1 to TRBJ2-1; a possible D gene is TRBD2 (5 bases). V lost 2 bases and J 3 bases, leaving 11 bases between the germline ends. This CDR3 is built from 15 residues. Germline CDR1 is MGHRA and CDR2 is YSYEKL. This chain's CDR3 is CASSQPRTSYNEQFF. In DNA form, the CDR3 reads TGCGCCAGCAGCCAACCACGAACTAGCTACAATGAGCAGTTCTTC.

The CDR3 region has the DNA TGCGCCAGCAGCCGGACGGGAGCCTACGAGCAGTACTTC. Translated, it gives CASSRTGAYEQYF. The chain has TRBV5-1 and TRBJ2-7; a possible D gene is TRBD2 (6 bases). Germline V gives CDR1 SGHRS, CDR2 YFSETQ. The CDR3 totals 13 residues. V shed 4 bases and J shed 2 bases, with 10 bases lying between them.

This chain connects TRBV29-1 to TRBJ1-1; D is undetermined. Germline CDR1 is SQVTM and CDR2 is ANQGSEA. Between the trimmed V and J ends, which lost 6 bases and 0 bases, there was a span of 8 bases. CDR3 length: 12 residues. CDR3: CSVSRLNTEAFF. CDR3 DNA sequence: TGCAGCGTCTCTCGTTTGAACACTGAAGCTTTCTTT.

This chain links TRBV12-5 with TRBJ2-2, with TRBD1 as a possible D gene (6 bases). This CDR3 region has 15 residues. V was pared by 2 bases and J by 3 bases, with 10 bases between. The germline gives CDR1 LGHNT, CDR2 FRNRAP. Written as DNA, the CDR3 is TGTGCTAGTGGTTTGTCAGGGGCATACACCGGGGAGCTGTTTTTT. Its protein product is CASGLSGAYTGELFF.

V usage is TRBV29-1 and J usage is TRBJ2-5, with a possible D match to TRBD1 (6 bases). Germline V gene data show CDR1 as SQVTM and CDR2 as ANQGSEA. This CDR3 is built from 15 residues. V was trimmed by 0 bases and J by 7 bases, leaving 18 bases between them. The chain's CDR3 is CSVEDGTSVRGTQYF. As DNA, the CDR3 is TGCAGCGTTGAAGACGGGACATCGGTTAGGGGGACCCAGTACTTC.

This chain uses TRBV5-6 with TRBJ2-3; 10 bases agree with TRBD2. The trim removed 0 bases at V and 2 bases at J, leaving 3 bases unmatched. Germline values: CDR1 SGHDT, CDR2 YYEEEE. The CDR3 length is 16 residues. This CDR3 is CASSLALAGTTDTQYF. CDR3 sequence (DNA): TGTGCCAGCAGCTTGGCACTAGCGGGAACCACAGATACGCAGTATTTT.

J is TRBJ1-2 and V is TRBV29-1, with D possibly being TRBD1 (6 bases). The CDR3 runs 14 residues. Germline lookup yields CDR1 SQVTM and CDR2 ANQGSEA. Trimming took 4 bases from V and 2 from J, leaving 14 bases between them. The DNA of the CDR3 is TGCAGCGTTGGGCCCGGCAGGGGAAACTATGGCTACACCTTC. Its protein is CSVGPGRGNYGYTF.

The V and J genes are TRBV20-1 and TRBJ2-7; 7 nucleotides match TRBD1. CDR3 length equals 16 residues. Germline loops: CDR1 DFQATT, CDR2 SNEGSKA (reference sequence). Trimming cost V 0 bases and J 1 base; bases outside gene matches: 9. The CDR3 DNA is TGCAGTGCTAGAGACTACACAGGGGTAAGGTCCTACGAGCAGTACTTC. It encodes CSARDYTGVRSYEQYF.

In its sample, this clonotype was seen a few times. The V gene is TRBV27, the J gene TRBJ1-1; D unresolved. Germline V gene sequence: CDR1 MNHEY, CDR2 SMNVEV (reference sequence). The CDR3 is 13 amino acids. The V gene lost 8 bases and the J gene lost 2 bases, with 12 bases spanning the gap. The CDR3 sequence: CASADLGNTEAFF. In DNA, the CDR3 is TGTGCCAGCGCGGATTTGGGAAACACTGAAGCTTTCTTT.

V is TRBV19 and J is TRBJ2-7; 10 positions match TRBD2. The V segment lost 3 bases and the J segment 3 bases; nucleotides outside the gene matches: 11. The CDR3 is 17 amino acids. Germline V lookup: CDR1 LNHDA, CDR2 SQIVND (reference sequence). The CDR3 nucleotides read TGTGCCAGTAGTATGGTAGCGGTAGCGGGAGGTATCTACGAGCAGTACTTC. Encoded protein: CASSMVAVAGGIYEQYF.

This clonotype was seen only once. This sequence joins TRBV6-5 and TRBJ1-1; 7 bases line up with TRBD1. V lost 0 bases and J lost 7; bases outside the gene matches: 2. The CDR3 length is 13 residues. Looked up from germline, CDR1 is MNHEY and CDR2 is SVGAGI. The CDR3 loop is CASSYSTGIEAFF. The DNA for the CDR3 is TGTGCCAGCAGTTACTCGACAGGGATTGAAGCTTTCTTT.

This clonotype showed up just once. V is TRBV6-5 and J is TRBJ1-2; D is unresolved. Between the trimmed V and J ends, which lost 2 bases and 7 bases, there was a span of 14 bases. The CDR3 has 14 amino acids. CDR1 MNHEY and CDR2 SVGAGI come from the germline V gene. As DNA, the CDR3 is TGTGCCAGCAGTTACGAAGGTGGCTCCTCTGGCTACACCTTC. This translates into CASSYEGGSSGYTF.

This clonotype was counted only a few times. This chain connects TRBV12-3 or TRBV12-4 to TRBJ1-3, with a possible D match to TRBD1 (6 bases). The CDR3 runs to 15 residues. Trimming pared 3 bases from V and 0 bases from J, leaving 9 bases between. The CDR3 sequence is CASSFRGDSGNTIYF. In DNA, the CDR3 is TGTGCCAGCAGTTTCAGGGGTGACTCTGGAAACACCATATATTTT.

This clonotype appeared a few times. The chain has TRBV29-1 and TRBJ2-6; D remains unclear. With 4 bases removed from V and 4 bases from J, the gap between germline ends came to 11 bases. The CDR3 is 14 amino acids. Germline V CDR1 and CDR2: SQVTM, ANQGSEA. The CDR3 coding sequence is TGCAGCGTTGTTCGGACGGTCGGGGCCAACGTCCTGACTTTC. As protein: CSVVRTVGANVLTF. Full variable domain (remainder filled in from reference TRBV29-1 and TRBJ2-6): SAVISQKPSRDICQRGTSLTIQCQVDSQVTMMFWYRQQPGQSLTLIATANQGSEATYESGFVIDKFPISRPNLTFSTLTVSNMSPEDSSIYLCSVVRTVGANVLTFGAGSRLTVL.

The V and J genes are TRBV29-1 and TRBJ2-7, with D perhaps TRBD1 (7 bases). The CDR3 length is 13 residues. The germline V gene has CDR1 SQVTM and CDR2 ANQGSEA. The V and J ends lost 4 bases and 6 bases respectively, with 16 bases between them. The CDR3 loop is CSVGRGLEGEQYF. CDR3 DNA: TGCAGCGTTGGCAGGGGGTTGGAGGGCGAGCAGTACTTC.

J is TRBJ2-1 and V is TRBV30, with D possibly being TRBD2 (6 bases). The CDR3 is 17 amino acids. The ends were cut back, 3 bases at V and 0 bases at J, with 18 bases in the middle. Looked up from germline, CDR1 is GTSNPN and CDR2 is SVGIG (reference sequence). The CDR3 protein is CAWRDPRGSISYNEQFF. CDR3 nucleotide sequence: TGTGCCTGGAGGGACCCCCGGGGGAGCATCTCCTACAATGAGCAGTTCTTC.

This chain's CDR3 is CSARTGWGYTF. The DNA for the CDR3 is TGCAGCGCCAGGACAGGGTGGGGCTACACCTTC. The rearrangement links TRBV29-1 to TRBJ1-2; 8 nucleotides agree with TRBD1. Germline V CDR1 and CDR2: SQVTM, ANQGSEA. The CDR3 totals 11 residues. The V gene end was trimmed by 7 bases and the J gene end by 8 bases; junction bases not matched to a gene: 6.

The rearrangement links TRBV24-1 to TRBJ2-3; 8 bases fit TRBD1. Germline CDR1 KGHDR, CDR2 SFDVKD. After removal of 3 bases from V and 2 bases from J, the junction contained 6 bases not matched to a gene. The CDR3 spans 16 residues. CDR3 in DNA: TGTGCCACCAGTGATGGGGACAGGAGAAACACAGATACGCAGTATTTT. It codes for CATSDGDRRNTDTQYF.

A remark on this clonotype: Sequence at one end of the junction differs from germline and may be a read error. This chain connects TRBV7-2 to TRBJ1-3; no reliable D call. CDR1 SGHTA and CDR2 FQGNSA come from the germline V gene. The CDR3 is 14 residues long. The CDR3 region is CASSLRNSGNTIYF. CDR3 DNA: TGTGCCAGTAGCTTAAGGAACTCTGGAAACACCATATATTTT.

A note on this clonotype: A read error may account for a junction end that differs from germline. The chain is built from TRBV7-2 and TRBJ2-3; TRBD2 is a possible D gene (6 bases). This CDR3 is built from 15 residues. Germline lookup yields CDR1 SGHTA and CDR2 FQGNSA. This chain's CDR3 is CASNLVGSGGDTQYF. In DNA, the CDR3 is TGTGCCAGCAACTTAGTGGGGTCCGGGGGAGATACGCAGTATTTT. Together with reference TRBV7-2 and TRBJ2-3, the CDR3 gives the full variable domain: GAGVSQSPSNKVTEKGKDVELRCDPISGHTALYWYRQSLGQGLEFLIYFQGNSAPDKSGLPSDRFSAERTGGSVSTLTIQRTQQEDSAVYLCASNLVGSGGDTQYFGPGTRLTVL.

The rearrangement uses TRBV30 and TRBJ1-1; D not certain. This CDR3 region has 13 residues. Trimming shortened V by 4 bases and J by 1 base, and 10 bases separated the two germline ends. In germline, CDR1 is GTSNPN, CDR2 SVGIG (reference sequence). The CDR3 bases are TGTGCCTGGACCCTAGCCACGAACACTGAAGCTTTCTTT. It encodes CAWTLATNTEAFF.

A few counts support this clonotype. The genes are TRBV28 and TRBJ1-1; D perhaps matches TRBD1 (5 bases). The germline gives CDR1 MDHEN, CDR2 SYDVKM. This CDR3 has 14 amino acids. Trimming removed 1 base from V and 2 bases from J, with 8 bases in between. CDR3 sequence (DNA): TGTGCCAGCAGTTTATTGACAGTTAACACTGAAGCTTTCTTT. Encoded protein: CASSLLTVNTEAFF.

The chain couples TRBV15 to TRBJ2-1; 11 bases map to TRBD2. The CDR3 contains 16 residues. V shed 3 bases, J shed 3 bases, and the junction held 4 bases outside the gene matches. Germline CDR1 reads LNHNV; CDR2 reads YYDKDF (reference sequence). The DNA of the CDR3 is TGTGCCACCAGCAGGAAAACTAGCGGGAGCTACAATGAGCAGTTCTTC. Its protein is CATSRKTSGSYNEQFF.

The chain is built from TRBV20-1 and TRBJ2-4; a possible D gene is TRBD1 (6 bases). V was clipped by 5 bases and J by 8 bases, with 13 bases between them. There are 12 residues in the CDR3. Germline CDR1 and CDR2: DFQATT and SNEGSKA (reference sequence). The CDR3, as DNA: TGCAGTGCTTACAGGGTATCAGACATTCAGTACTTC. It specifies CSAYRVSDIQYF.

This clonotype was recorded only once. The V gene is TRBV5-1, the J gene TRBJ2-1; D gene ambiguous. V gave up 4 bases and J gave up 0 bases, with 11 bases separating them. CDR3 length: 15 residues. Germline V gene sequence: CDR1 SGHRS, CDR2 YFSETQ. The CDR3 nucleotides are TGCGCCAGCAGCGGGTCACAAAGCTCCTACAATGAGCAGTTCTTC. Its translation is CASSGSQSSYNEQFF.

The rearrangement links TRBV29-1 to TRBJ1-1; D gene ambiguous. The CDR3 spans 11 residues. V dropped 1 base and J dropped 7 bases, with 7 bases sitting between them. Germline V CDR1 and CDR2: SQVTM, ANQGSEA. CDR3 nucleotide sequence: TGCAGCGTTGAAGGGAGGAGTGAAGCTTTCTTT. This codes for CSVEGRSEAFF.

This clonotype is a singleton in its sample. The chain carries TRBV19 and TRBJ1-1, with no clear D. From germline, CDR1 is LNHDA and CDR2 SQIVND (reference sequence). The V and J ends lost 1 base and 2 bases respectively, with 5 bases between them. The CDR3 has 13 residues. The CDR3 region has the DNA TGTGCCAGTAGTATAGCCCACAACACTGAAGCTTTCTTT. Translation: CASSIAHNTEAFF.

V usage is TRBV29-1 and J usage is TRBJ2-3; D not resolved. V dropped 7 bases and J dropped 0 bases, with 11 bases sitting between them. Germline loops: CDR1 SQVTM, CDR2 ANQGSEA. CDR3 length: 13 residues. The DNA for the CDR3 is TGCAGCGCCCCGGTTCCCAGCACAGATACGCAGTATTTT. This sequence encodes CSAPVPSTDTQYF.

This chain joins TRBV6-6 and TRBJ1-6, with TRBD1 as a possible D gene (5 bases). V dropped 0 bases and J dropped 8 bases, with 23 bases sitting between them. CDR1 MNHNY and CDR2 SVGAGI come from the germline V gene (reference sequence). The CDR3 spans 19 residues. CDR3 bases: TGTGCCAGCAGTTACTCGGGGACCGTTAAAGCGAGTAGGGATTCACCCCTCCACTTT. Protein: CASSYSGTVKASRDSPLHF.

This clonotype appeared once. The rearrangement links TRBV27 to TRBJ1-3; TRBD1 matches at 9 bases. V shed 5 bases and J 0 bases; nucleotides not matched to a gene: 5. This CDR3 region has 16 residues. Germline lookup yields CDR1 MNHEY and CDR2 SMNVEV (reference sequence). The CDR3 here is CASSTRQGDSGNTIYF. CDR3 DNA: TGTGCCAGCAGTACCCGACAGGGGGACTCTGGAAACACCATATATTTT.